These 30 T cell receptor beta chains were sequenced from one sample in a study of monozygotic twins with inflammatory bowel disease. TCRdb re-called the 5' RACE reads; every CDR3 protein appears as one record, without DNA. The sample totals some 170,000 distinct CDR3 sequences. Sequenced: blood. These receptors all stem from a human donor with ulcerative colitis or Crohn's disease, or a healthy co-twin of an affected twin (not recorded which).

The chain carries TRBV7-2 and TRBJ1-2; TCRdb names TRBD1, which stays unverified in the absence of DNA. The CDR3 is 15 residues long. CDR1 is SGHTA and CDR2 is FQGNSA in the germline V gene. This chain's CDR3 is CASSPPVWVNYGYTF.

CDR3 residues: CSARGSSGLGYEQYF. The chain links TRBV20-1 to TRBJ2-7. The CDR3 length is 15 residues. The germline V gene has CDR1 DFQATT and CDR2 SNEGSKA (reference sequence).

This chain joins TRBV12-3 or TRBV12-4 and TRBJ2-5. The CDR3 totals 13 residues. CDR3 residues: CASSLVPQETQYF.

This chain joins TRBV7-9 and TRBJ1-5; the D gene TCRdb calls, TRBD1, cannot be checked with no DNA. CDR3 size: 15 residues. CDR1 is SEHNR and CDR2 is FQNEAQ in the germline V gene (reference sequence). Here the CDR3 reads CASSLGTGSNQPQHF.

This chain links TRBV7-9 with TRBJ1-5. Germline values: CDR1 SEHNR, CDR2 FQNEAQ (reference sequence). This CDR3 spans 12 amino acids. The CDR3 is CASANSNQPQHF.

The rearrangement joins TRBV24-1 to TRBJ2-2. Germline lookup yields CDR1 KGHDR and CDR2 SFDVKD. The CDR3 runs to 13 residues. CDR3 loop: CATSEVGSGELFF.

This chain uses TRBV5-1 with TRBJ2-7; the D gene TCRdb calls, TRBD2, cannot be checked with no DNA. This CDR3 region has 15 residues. The V gene's germline CDR1 is SGHRS and CDR2 YFSETQ. This CDR3 is CASSFRGPGGYEQYF.

J is TRBJ1-3 and V is TRBV7-8. CDR1 and CDR2 from the germline V gene are SGHVS and FQNEAQ. The CDR3 has 17 amino acids. The CDR3 reads CASSLWSGTSSGNTIYF. The full variable domain, with the rest looked up from reference TRBV7-8 and TRBJ1-3, is GAGVSQSPRYKVAKRGQDVALRCDPISGHVSLFWYQQALGQGPEFLTYFQNEAQLDKSGLPSDRFFAERPEGSVSTLKIQRTQQEDSAVYLCASSLWSGTSSGNTIYFGEGSWLTVV.

This chain connects TRBV12-3 or TRBV12-4 to TRBJ2-3. This CDR3 region has 11 residues. The CDR3 spells CASRRADTQYF.

The V gene is TRBV6-5, the J gene TRBJ2-7. This CDR3 is built from 15 residues. Germline CDR1 reads MNHEY; CDR2 reads SVGAGI. CDR3 in amino acids: CASSYSMSSSYEQYF.

This sequence joins TRBV5-1 and TRBJ1-2; TCRdb reports TRBD1, a call that lacks DNA to check it against. CDR1 is SGHRS, CDR2 YFSETQ, per germline. This CDR3 has 13 amino acids. CDR3: CASSSDRTYGYTF.

This chain's CDR3 is CASSPSGKLSTDTQYF. The chain joins TRBV5-6 to TRBJ2-3; checking the TCRdb D call of TRBD2 is not possible without DNA. The CDR3 is made up of 16 amino acids. In germline, CDR1 is SGHDT, CDR2 YYEEEE.

The chain is built from TRBV12-3 or TRBV12-4 and TRBJ1-2; lacking DNA, the TRBD1 call made by TCRdb goes unchecked. CDR3 length equals 16 residues. CDR3 amino acids: CASSLYGRRDNYGYTF.

The chain uses TRBV20-1 and TRBJ2-6; the TRBD1 assignment by TCRdb is unverifiable without DNA. The CDR3 is made up of 14 amino acids. Germline V gene lookup returns CDR1 DFQATT and CDR2 SNEGSKA (reference sequence). CDR3 amino acids: CSADRVSGANVLTF.

This rearrangement joins TRBV20-1 to TRBJ2-3; the D call from TCRdb, TRBD1, cannot be confirmed without DNA. Germline V gene lookup returns CDR1 DFQATT and CDR2 SNEGSKA (reference sequence). The CDR3 is 14 amino acids. CDR3 sequence reads: CSAFTGELTDTQYF.

The chain links TRBV5-1 to TRBJ2-3. Looked up from germline, CDR1 is SGHRS and CDR2 is YFSETQ. This CDR3 has 14 amino acids. CDR3 sequence: CASRSGASTDTQYF.

The V and J genes are TRBV18 and TRBJ2-5. CDR1 is KGHSH and CDR2 is LQKENI in the germline V gene. This CDR3 region has 13 residues. Here the CDR3 reads CASSWEVQETQYF.

The chain is built from TRBV20-1 and TRBJ1-5; TCRdb selects TRBD1, and the lack of DNA leaves this call unchecked. This CDR3 spans 14 amino acids. CDR1 DFQATT and CDR2 SNEGSKA come from the germline V gene (reference sequence). The CDR3 here is CSGSTGSLNQPQHF.

The chain links TRBV6-1 to TRBJ1-1; TCRdb designates TRBD1, a call that cannot be tested without DNA. CDR1 is MNHNS, CDR2 SASEGT, per germline. This CDR3 has 14 residues. Here the CDR3 reads CASSAGQRNTEAFF.

The chain is built from TRBV7-3 and TRBJ2-3; TCRdb calls TRBD1, which cannot be checked without DNA. The germline gives CDR1 SGHTA, CDR2 FQGTGA. This CDR3 is built from 14 residues. The CDR3 sequence is CASSLNGQGSTQYF.

This sequence joins TRBV7-9 and TRBJ2-5; TCRdb's D gene call, TRBD2, goes unchecked for lack of DNA. The CDR3 covers 17 residues. The germline CDR1 and CDR2 sequences are SEHNR and FQNEAQ (reference sequence). CDR3 loop: CASEKSKLAVNQETQYF.

This chain joins TRBV19 and TRBJ2-1; TCRdb returns TRBD1, unconfirmable since there is no DNA. The CDR3 is made up of 11 amino acids. CDR1 is LNHDA, CDR2 SQIVND, per germline (reference sequence). The CDR3 loop is CASQGHNEQFF.

V gene TRBV4-1 combines with J gene TRBJ2-1. Germline lookup yields CDR1 MGHRA and CDR2 YSYEKL. The CDR3 runs to 13 residues. The CDR3 is CASSQDLRDEQFF.

The chain joins TRBV7-3 to TRBJ1-5. Germline CDR1 is SGHTA and CDR2 is FQGTGA. The CDR3 runs to 20 residues. CDR3 sequence reads: CASSLPGGPLQGTVDQPQHF.

The CDR3 is CASQQDSYNEQFF. The V call is TRBV18, the J call TRBJ2-1; the D call of TRBD1 rests on TCRdb alone, since no DNA is present to check it. CDR1 and CDR2 from the germline V gene are KGHSH and LQKENI. CDR3 size: 13 residues.

This rearrangement joins TRBV6-5 to TRBJ1-4. Per germline, CDR1 MNHEY and CDR2 SVGAGI. The CDR3 totals 12 residues. The CDR3: CASRAGREKLFF.

V usage is TRBV5-1 and J usage is TRBJ1-2; as DNA is missing, the TRBD1 call by TCRdb cannot be tested. CDR3 size: 16 residues. Germline-derived CDR1 and CDR2 are SGHRS and YFSETQ. The CDR3 reads CASSDPGQGSSGGYTF.

This chain connects TRBV30 to TRBJ1-5; the TCRdb D gene call, TRBD1, has no DNA to confirm it. This CDR3 has 15 amino acids. CDR1 GTSNPN and CDR2 SVGIG come from the germline V gene (reference sequence). The CDR3: CAWTSPGTGDQPQHF. Drawing the rest from reference TRBV30 and TRBJ1-5, the complete variable domain is SQTIHQWPATLVQPVGSPLSLECTVEGTSNPNLYWYRQAAGRGLQLLFYSVGIGQISSEVPQNLSASRPQDRQFILSSKKLLLSDSGFYLCAWTSPGTGDQPQHFGDGTRLSIL.

V gene TRBV6-5 combines with J gene TRBJ2-3. This CDR3 spans 14 amino acids. CDR1 is MNHEY and CDR2 is SVGAGI in the germline V gene. CDR3 amino acids: CASSYLDGTDTQYF.

The CDR3 reads CASSPRQGANNEQFF. V is TRBV18 and J is TRBJ2-1; TCRdb lists TRBD1, though no DNA is available to test this call. The V gene's germline CDR1 is KGHSH and CDR2 LQKENI. This CDR3 spans 15 amino acids.